The present TCR beta chain was sequenced within a study of regulatory T cells in long-lasting Graves disease. Study-wide results and limits: The study found TRBV28, TRBJ1-2 and TRBJ2-5 favored in persistent disease. Accuracy could have been hurt by small sample size.

Relying on iRepertoire HTBI primers and Arm-PCR of CDR3 regions, the team built TCR beta libraries. TCRdb called the multiplex PCR reads again in MiXCR, with one record for every CDR3 protein. The repertoire holds roughly 450,000 distinct CDR3 sequences, with less than 25% as singletons. Germline V CDR1 and CDR2: SQVTM, ANQGSEA. Trimming took 0 bases from V and 9 from J; bases not matched to a gene: 13. This CDR3 is 16 amino acids long. As concerns this clonotype: Antigen specificity is unknown.

Stated time point: persistent/refractory GD, antithyroid drugs over 5 years with positive TRAb. RNA isolated from PBMCs was used to make the TCR library. The receptor was derived from a female donor with Graves disease. The chain links TRBV29-1 to TRBJ2-1, with TRBD2 matching 8 bases. The sample in question was peripheral blood mononuclear cells (PBMCs), obtained when the disease was refractory, from a patient treated with antithyroid drugs. Written as DNA, the CDR3 is TGCAGCGTTGAAGAATCGCAAGCGGGAGTATCTGGTGAGCAGTTCTTC. Protein: CSVEESQAGVSGEQFF.